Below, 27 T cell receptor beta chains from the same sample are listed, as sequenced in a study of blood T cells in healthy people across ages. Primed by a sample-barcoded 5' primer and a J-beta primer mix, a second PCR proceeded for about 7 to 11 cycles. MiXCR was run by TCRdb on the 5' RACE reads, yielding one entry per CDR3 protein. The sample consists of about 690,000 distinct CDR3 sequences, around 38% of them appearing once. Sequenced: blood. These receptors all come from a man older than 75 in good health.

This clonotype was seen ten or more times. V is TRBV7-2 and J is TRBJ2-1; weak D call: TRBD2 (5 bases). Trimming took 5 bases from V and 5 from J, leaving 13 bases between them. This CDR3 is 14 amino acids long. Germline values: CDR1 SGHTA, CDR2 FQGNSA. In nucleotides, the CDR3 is TGTGCCAGCAGCCCCAGCGGAGCCAACAATGAGCAGTTCTTC. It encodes CASSPSGANNEQFF.

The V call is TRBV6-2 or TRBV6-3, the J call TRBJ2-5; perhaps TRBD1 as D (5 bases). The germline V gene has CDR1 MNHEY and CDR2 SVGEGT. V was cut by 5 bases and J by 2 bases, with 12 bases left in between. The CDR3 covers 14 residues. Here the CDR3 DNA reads TGTGCCAGCAGTCAACGACAGTTACAAGAGACCCAGTACTTC. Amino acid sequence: CASSQRQLQETQYF.

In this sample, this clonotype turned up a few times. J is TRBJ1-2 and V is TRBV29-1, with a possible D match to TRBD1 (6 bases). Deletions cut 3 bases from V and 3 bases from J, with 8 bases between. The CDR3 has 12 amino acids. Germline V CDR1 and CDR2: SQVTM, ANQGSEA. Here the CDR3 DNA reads TGCAGCGTTGAGGACAGCCACTATGGCTACACCTTC. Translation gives CSVEDSHYGYTF.

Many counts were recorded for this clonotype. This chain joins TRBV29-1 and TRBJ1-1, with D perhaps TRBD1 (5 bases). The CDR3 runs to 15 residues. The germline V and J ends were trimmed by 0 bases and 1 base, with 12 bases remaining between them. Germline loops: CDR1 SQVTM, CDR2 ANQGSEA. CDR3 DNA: TGCAGCGTTGAAGATCAAGAGGGGCGGAACACTGAAGCTTTCTTT. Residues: CSVEDQEGRNTEAFF.

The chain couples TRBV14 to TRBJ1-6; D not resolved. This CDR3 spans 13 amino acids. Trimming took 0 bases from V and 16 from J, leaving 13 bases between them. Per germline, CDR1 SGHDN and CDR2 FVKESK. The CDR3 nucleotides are TGTGCCAGCAGCCAAGAGTTCCTTACCCCGCTCCACTTT. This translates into CASSQEFLTPLHF.

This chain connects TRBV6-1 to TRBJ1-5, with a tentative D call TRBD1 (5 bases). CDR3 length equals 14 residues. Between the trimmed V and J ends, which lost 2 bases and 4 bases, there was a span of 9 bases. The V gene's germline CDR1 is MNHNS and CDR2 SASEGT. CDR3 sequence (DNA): TGTGCCAGCAGTGAATCCAGGGTAAATCAGCCCCAGCATTTT. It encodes CASSESRVNQPQHF.

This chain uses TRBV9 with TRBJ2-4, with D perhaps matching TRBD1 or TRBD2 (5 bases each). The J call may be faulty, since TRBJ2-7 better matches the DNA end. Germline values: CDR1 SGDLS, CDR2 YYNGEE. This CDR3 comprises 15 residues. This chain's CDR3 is CASSEGTLGNSEQYF. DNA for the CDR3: TGTGCCAGCAGCGAGGGGACGCTGGGGAACTCCGAGCAGTACTTC.

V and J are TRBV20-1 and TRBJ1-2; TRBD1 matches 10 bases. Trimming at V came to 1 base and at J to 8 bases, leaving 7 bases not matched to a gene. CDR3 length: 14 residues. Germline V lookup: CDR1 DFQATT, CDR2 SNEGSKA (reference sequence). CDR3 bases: TGCAGTGCTAGAGTCGGGACAGGGGTGCAGGGCTACACCTTC. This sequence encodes CSARVGTGVQGYTF.

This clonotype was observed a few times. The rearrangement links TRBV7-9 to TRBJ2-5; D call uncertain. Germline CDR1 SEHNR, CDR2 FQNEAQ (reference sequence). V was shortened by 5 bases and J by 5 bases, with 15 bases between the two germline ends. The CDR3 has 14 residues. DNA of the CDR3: TGTGCCAGCAGCCCTTATGGGCCGAGGGAGACCCAGTACTTC. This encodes CASSPYGPRETQYF.

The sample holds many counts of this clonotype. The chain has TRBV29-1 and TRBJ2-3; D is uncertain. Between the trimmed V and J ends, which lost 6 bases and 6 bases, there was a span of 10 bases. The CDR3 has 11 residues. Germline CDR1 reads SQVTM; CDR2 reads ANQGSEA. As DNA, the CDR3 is TGCAGCGTCGGGTGGGGTGATACGCAGTATTTT. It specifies CSVGWGDTQYF.

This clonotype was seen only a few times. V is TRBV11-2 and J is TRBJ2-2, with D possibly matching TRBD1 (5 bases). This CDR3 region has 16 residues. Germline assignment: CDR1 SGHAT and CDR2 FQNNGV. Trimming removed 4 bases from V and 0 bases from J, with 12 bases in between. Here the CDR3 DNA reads TGTGCCAGCAGCTCCCAACAGGTTTCGAACACCGGGGAGCTGTTTTTT. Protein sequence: CASSSQQVSNTGELFF.

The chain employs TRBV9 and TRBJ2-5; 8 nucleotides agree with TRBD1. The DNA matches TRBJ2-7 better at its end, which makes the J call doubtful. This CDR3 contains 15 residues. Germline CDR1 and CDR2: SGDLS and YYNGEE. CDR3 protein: CASSVVPGGRDEQYF. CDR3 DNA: TGTGCCAGCAGCGTAGTGCCAGGGGGCAGGGACGAGCAGTACTTC.

This CDR3 is CACSLEGNTQYF. Here the CDR3 DNA reads TGTGCCTGCTCTCTTGAGGGAAATACGCAGTATTTT. The chain is built from TRBV6-2 or TRBV6-3 and TRBJ2-3; a weak D match, TRBD2 (5 bases). CDR1 is MNHEY, CDR2 SVGEGT, per germline. The CDR3 contains 12 residues. Trimming pared 11 bases from V and 7 bases from J, leaving 16 bases between.

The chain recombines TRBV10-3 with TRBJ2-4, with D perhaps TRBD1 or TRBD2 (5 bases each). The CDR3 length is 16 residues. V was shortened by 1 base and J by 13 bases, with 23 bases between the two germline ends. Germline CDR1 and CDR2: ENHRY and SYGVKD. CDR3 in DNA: TGTGCCATCAGTGAGTGGGGGAGCACAATTGGCAATGAGCAGTACTTC. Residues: CAISEWGSTIGNEQYF.

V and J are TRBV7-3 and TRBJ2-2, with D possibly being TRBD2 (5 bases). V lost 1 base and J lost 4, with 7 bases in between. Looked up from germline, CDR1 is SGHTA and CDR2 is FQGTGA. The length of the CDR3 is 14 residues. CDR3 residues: CASSLRGSTGELFF. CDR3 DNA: TGTGCCAGCAGCTTAAGAGGGAGCACCGGGGAGCTGTTTTTT.

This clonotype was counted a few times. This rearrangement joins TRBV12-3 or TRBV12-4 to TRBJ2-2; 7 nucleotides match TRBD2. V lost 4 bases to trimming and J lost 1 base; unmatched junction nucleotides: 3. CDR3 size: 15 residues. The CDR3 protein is CASSWGGRNTGELFF. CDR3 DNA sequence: TGTGCCAGCAGTTGGGGGGGACGGAACACCGGGGAGCTGTTTTTT.

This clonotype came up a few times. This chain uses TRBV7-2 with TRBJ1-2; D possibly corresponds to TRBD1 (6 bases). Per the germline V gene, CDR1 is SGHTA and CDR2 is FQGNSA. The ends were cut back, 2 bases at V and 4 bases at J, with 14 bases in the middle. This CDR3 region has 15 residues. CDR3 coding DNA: TGTGCCAGCAGCTTACAGGGGTCCATTAGCTATGGCTACACCTTC. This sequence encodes CASSLQGSISYGYTF.

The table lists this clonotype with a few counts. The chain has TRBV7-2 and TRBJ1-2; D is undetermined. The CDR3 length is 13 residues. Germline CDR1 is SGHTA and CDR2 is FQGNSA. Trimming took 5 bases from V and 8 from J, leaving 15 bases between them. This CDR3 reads CASSQTAPAGYTF. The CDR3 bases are TGTGCCAGCAGCCAAACAGCGCCCGCCGGCTACACCTTC.

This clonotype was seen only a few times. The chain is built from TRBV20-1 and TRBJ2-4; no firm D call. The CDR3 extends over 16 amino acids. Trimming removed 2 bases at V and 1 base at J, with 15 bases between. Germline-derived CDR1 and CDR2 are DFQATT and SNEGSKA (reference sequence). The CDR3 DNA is TGCAGTGCTAGAACCGACCGATACTCGGCCAAAAACATTCAGTACTTC. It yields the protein CSARTDRYSAKNIQYF.

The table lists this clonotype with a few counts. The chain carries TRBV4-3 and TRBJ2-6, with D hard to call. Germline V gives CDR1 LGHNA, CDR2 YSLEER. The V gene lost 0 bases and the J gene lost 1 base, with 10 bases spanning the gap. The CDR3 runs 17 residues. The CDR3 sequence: CASSQDDRSSGANVLTF. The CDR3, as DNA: TGCGCCAGCAGCCAAGATGACCGTAGTTCTGGGGCCAACGTCCTGACTTTC.

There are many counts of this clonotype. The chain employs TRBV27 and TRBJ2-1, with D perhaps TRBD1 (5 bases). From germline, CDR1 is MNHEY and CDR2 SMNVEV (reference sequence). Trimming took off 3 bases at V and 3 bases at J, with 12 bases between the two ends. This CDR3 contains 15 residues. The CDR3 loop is CASSFRAGNYNEQFF. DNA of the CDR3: TGTGCCAGCAGTTTTAGGGCAGGGAACTACAATGAGCAGTTCTTC.

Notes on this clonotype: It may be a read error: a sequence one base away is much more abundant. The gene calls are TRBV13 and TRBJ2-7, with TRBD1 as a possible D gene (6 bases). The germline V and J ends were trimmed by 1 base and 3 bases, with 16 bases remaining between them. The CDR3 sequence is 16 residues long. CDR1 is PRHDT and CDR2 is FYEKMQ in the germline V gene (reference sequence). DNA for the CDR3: TGTGCCAGCAGCTTAGAGAGACAGGCGATGGGCTACGAGCAGTACTTC. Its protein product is CASSLERQAMGYEQYF.

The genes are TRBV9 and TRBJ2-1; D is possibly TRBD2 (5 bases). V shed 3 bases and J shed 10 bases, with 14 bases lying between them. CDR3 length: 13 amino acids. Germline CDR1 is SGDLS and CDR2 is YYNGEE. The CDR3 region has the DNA TGTGCCAGCAGCGCATCCTCTGGCGGGGAGCAGTTCTTC. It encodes CASSASSGGEQFF.

The CDR3 sequence: CSANPIDRGYGYTF. In DNA form, the CDR3 reads TGCAGTGCTAACCCAATCGACAGGGGTTATGGCTACACCTTC. This sequence joins TRBV20-1 and TRBJ1-2; 8 bases line up with TRBD1. Losses at the gene ends were 4 bases for V and 5 bases for J; bases not matched to a gene: 9. From germline, CDR1 is DFQATT and CDR2 SNEGSKA (reference sequence). There are 14 residues in the CDR3.

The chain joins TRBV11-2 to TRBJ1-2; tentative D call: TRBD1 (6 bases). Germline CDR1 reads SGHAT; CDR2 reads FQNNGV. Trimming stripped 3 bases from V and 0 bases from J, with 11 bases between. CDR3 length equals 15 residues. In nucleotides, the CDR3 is TGTGCCAGCAGCTTTCCCGGGACAACTAACTATGGCTACACCTTC. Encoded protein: CASSFPGTTNYGYTF.

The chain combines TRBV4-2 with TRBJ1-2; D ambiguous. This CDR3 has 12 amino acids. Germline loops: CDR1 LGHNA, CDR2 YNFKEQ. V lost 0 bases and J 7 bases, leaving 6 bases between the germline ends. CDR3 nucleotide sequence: TGTGCCAGCAGCCAAGATTCGGTTGGCTACACCTTC. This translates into CASSQDSVGYTF.

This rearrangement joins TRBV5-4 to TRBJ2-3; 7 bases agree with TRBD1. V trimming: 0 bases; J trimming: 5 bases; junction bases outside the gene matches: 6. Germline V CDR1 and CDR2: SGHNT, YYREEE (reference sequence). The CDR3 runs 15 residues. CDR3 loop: CASSLEEGAEDTQYF. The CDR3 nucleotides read TGTGCCAGCAGCTTGGAAGAGGGGGCGGAAGATACGCAGTATTTT. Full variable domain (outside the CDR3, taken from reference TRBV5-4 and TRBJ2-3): ETGVTQSPTHLIKTRGQQVTLRCSSQSGHNTVSWYQQALGQGPQFIFQYYREEENGRGNFPPRFSGLQFPNYSSELNVNALELDDSALYLCASSLEEGAEDTQYFGPGTRLTVL.